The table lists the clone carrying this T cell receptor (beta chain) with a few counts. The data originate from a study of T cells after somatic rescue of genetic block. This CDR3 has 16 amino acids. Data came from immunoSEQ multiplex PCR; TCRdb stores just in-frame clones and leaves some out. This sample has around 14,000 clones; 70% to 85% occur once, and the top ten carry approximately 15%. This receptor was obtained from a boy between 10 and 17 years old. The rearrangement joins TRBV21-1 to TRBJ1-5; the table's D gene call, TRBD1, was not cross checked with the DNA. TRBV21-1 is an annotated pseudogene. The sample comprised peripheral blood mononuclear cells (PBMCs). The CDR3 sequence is CASSIRGQGGNQPQHF. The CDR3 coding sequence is TGTGCCAGCAGCATTCGGGGCCAGGGGGGAAATCAGCCCCAGCATTTT.